The 27 T cell receptor beta chains in this list originate from one sample, sequenced in a study of blood T cell repertoires in COVID-19. Profiled with immunoSEQ multiplex PCR; TCRdb holds only in-frame clones, not every one. Among about 98,000 clones, approximately 80% were seen once, and the ten largest hold around 9.9%. The sample consisted of peripheral blood. The receptors were sampled from a man in his 70s with active or convalescent COVID-19.

The CDR3 coding sequence is TGTGCCAGCAGTTATTATTACGAGCAGTACTTC. Protein sequence: CASSYYYEQYF. The rearrangement links TRBV6-5 to TRBJ2-7; D is uncertain. This CDR3 has 11 residues. The V end lost 3 bases, the J end lost 4 bases, and 4 bases lay between the germline ends. Germline CDR1 is MNHEY and CDR2 is SVGAGI.

The V and J genes are TRBV7-3 and TRBJ2-2, with 7 positions matching TRBD2. The CDR3 extends over 15 amino acids. Germline lookup yields CDR1 SGHTA and CDR2 FQGTGA. After removal of 5 bases from V and 4 bases from J, the junction contained 7 bases not matched to a gene. Here the CDR3 reads CASSPGGSSTGELFF. CDR3 coding DNA: TGTGCCAGCAGCCCGGGGGGATCGAGCACCGGGGAGCTGTTTTTT. The entire variable domain, with the rest obtained from reference TRBV7-3 and TRBJ2-2, is as follows: GAGVSQTPSNKVTEKGKYVELRCDPISGHTALYWYRQSLGQGPEFLIYFQGTGAADDSGLPNDRFFAVRPEGSVSTLKIQRTERGDSAVYLCASSPGGSSTGELFFGEGSRLTVL.

J is TRBJ2-7 and V is TRBV7-6; D might be TRBD2 (6 bases). Germline assignment: CDR1 SGHVS and CDR2 FNYEAQ. The CDR3 is 17 amino acids. With 0 bases removed from V and 2 bases from J, the gap between germline ends came to 17 bases. The CDR3: CASSLAPGGGQTYEQYF. The CDR3 DNA sequence: TGTGCCAGCAGCTTAGCCCCCGGCGGAGGGCAGACCTACGAGCAGTACTTC.

The chain combines TRBV3-1 (or the pseudogene TRBV3-2) with TRBJ1-2; 7 bases line up with TRBD1. Germline V gene data show CDR1 as LGHDT and CDR2 as YNNKEL (reference sequence). CDR3 length: 16 residues. Losses at the gene ends were 1 base for V and 3 bases for J; bases not matched to a gene: 8. CDR3 in amino acids: CASSQVPTGQYYGYTF. The CDR3 DNA is TGTGCCAGCAGCCAAGTCCCAACGGGACAGTACTATGGCTACACCTTC.

V gene TRBV25-1 combines with J gene TRBJ2-7; the match to TRBD1 covers 7 bases. Losses at the gene ends were 7 bases for V and 1 base for J; bases not matched to a gene: 10. Germline CDR1 reads MGHDK; CDR2 reads SYGVNS. This CDR3 has 15 residues. CDR3 amino acids: CASTKFGTASYEQYF. The CDR3 DNA reads as TGTGCCAGCACCAAATTTGGGACAGCATCCTACGAGCAGTACTTC.

V gene TRBV12-3 or TRBV12-4 combines with J gene TRBJ2-7, with TRBD2 matching over 7 bases. With V trimmed by 2 bases and J by 4 bases, 2 bases remained unmatched. The CDR3 covers 13 residues. The CDR3 reads CASSLSGMYEQYF. The CDR3 nucleotides are TGTGCCAGCAGTTTAAGCGGGATGTACGAGCAGTACTTC.

This chain joins TRBV7-9 and TRBJ2-5; 9 bases are a match to TRBD2. The CDR3 is 13 amino acids. V lost 4 bases to trimming and J lost 5 bases; unmatched junction nucleotides: 2. Germline CDR1 is SEHNR and CDR2 is FQNEAQ (reference sequence). The CDR3, as DNA: TGTGCCAGCAGCTCTAGCGGGGCGGAGACCCAGTACTTC. Its translation: CASSSSGAETQYF.

The rearrangement uses TRBV4-3 and TRBJ2-7; D is possibly TRBD2 (7 bases). Trimming took 4 bases from V and 2 from J, leaving 15 bases between them. Per the germline V gene, CDR1 is LGHNA and CDR2 is YSLEER. The CDR3 is made up of 15 amino acids. The CDR3 bases are TGCGCCAGCAGCCTGGGGAGGGGGGGGACCTACGAGCAGTACTTC. This sequence encodes CASSLGRGGTYEQYF.

V is TRBV4-1 and J is TRBJ1-2; D possibly corresponds to TRBD1 (5 bases). This CDR3 region has 15 residues. Per the germline V gene, CDR1 is MGHRA and CDR2 is YSYEKL. V lost 1 base, J lost 8 bases, and 17 bases lay in between. CDR3 in amino acids: CASSQAEGRAGGYTF. DNA for the CDR3: TGCGCCAGCAGCCAAGCTGAGGGGAGGGCTGGGGGCTACACCTTC.

The gene calls are TRBV10-1 and TRBJ2-5; D may be TRBD2 (6 bases). CDR1 and CDR2 (germline): WNHNN, SYGVQD (reference sequence). The CDR3 consists of 12 residues. V was clipped by 2 bases and J by 7 bases, with 8 bases between them. CDR3 DNA sequence: TGCGCCAGCAGTGAGCCAGCGGGGACCCAGTACTTC. This encodes CASSEPAGTQYF.

The chain employs TRBV11-3 and TRBJ2-1; no clear D. CDR1 is SGHNT, CDR2 YENEEA, per germline. The CDR3 extends over 11 amino acids. V was cut by 5 bases and J by 8 bases, with 7 bases left in between. CDR3 sequence (DNA): TGTGCCAGCAGCCCTGGGCATGAGCAGTTCTTC. It is translated as CASSPGHEQFF.

The chain recombines TRBV5-1 with TRBJ2-5; 9 bases map to TRBD2. This CDR3 contains 16 residues. The germline CDR1 and CDR2 sequences are SGHRS and YFSETQ. Unmatched junction bases numbered 11, after V lost 4 bases and J lost 4 bases. The CDR3 reads CASSPRGSGGIETQYF. In DNA, the CDR3 is TGCGCCAGCAGCCCACGTGGTAGCGGGGGAATAGAGACCCAGTACTTC.

The V call is TRBV10-3, the J call TRBJ1-1; D unresolved. Germline CDR1 and CDR2: ENHRY and SYGVKD. V lost 8 bases to trimming and J lost 3 bases, with 19 bases between them. CDR3 length equals 15 residues. The CDR3 reads CAIRNSQTDYTEAFF. The DNA of the CDR3 is TGTGCCATCCGAAATTCCCAGACGGACTACACTGAAGCTTTCTTT.

The chain recombines TRBV29-1 with TRBJ2-3; no reliable D call. V dropped 5 bases and J dropped 4 bases, with 4 bases sitting between them. Germline CDR1 SQVTM, CDR2 ANQGSEA. The CDR3 spans 10 residues. CDR3 sequence (DNA): TGCAGCGTTCCGGCAGATACGCAGTATTTT. Its translation: CSVPADTQYF.

The chain joins TRBV5-4 to TRBJ2-2; 11 nucleotides agree with TRBD2. Germline values: CDR1 SGHNT, CDR2 YYREEE (reference sequence). This CDR3 is 16 amino acids long. The V gene end was trimmed by 7 bases and the J gene end by 2 bases; junction bases not matched to a gene: 7. CDR3 DNA sequence: TGTGCCAGCTCCCGACTAGCGGGGACCAACACCGGGGAGCTGTTTTTT. The encoded protein is CASSRLAGTNTGELFF.

The chain links TRBV5-1 to TRBJ2-3, with TRBD1 identical over 9 bases. The trim removed 2 bases at V and 3 bases at J, leaving 7 bases unmatched. The germline V gene encodes CDR1 SGHRS and CDR2 YFSETQ. The length of the CDR3 is 16 residues. The chain's CDR3 is CASSLTGTGTTDTQYF. The CDR3 nucleotides read TGCGCCAGCAGCTTAACCGGGACAGGGACGACAGATACGCAGTATTTT.

This clone has just one count. V gene TRBV7-2 combines with J gene TRBJ2-3, with D maybe TRBD2 (5 bases). The CDR3 covers 12 residues. The ends were cut back, 7 bases at V and 2 bases at J, with 7 bases in the middle. The germline V gene encodes CDR1 SGHTA and CDR2 FQGNSA. CDR3 sequence: CASKLVTDTQYF. CDR3 sequence (DNA): TGTGCCAGCAAACTAGTCACAGATACGCAGTATTTT.

The chain combines TRBV6-5 with TRBJ1-3; D is ambiguous. This CDR3 contains 15 residues. Germline assignment: CDR1 MNHEY and CDR2 SVGAGI. Trimming pared 8 bases from V and 0 bases from J, leaving 14 bases between. This CDR3 reads CASLAVFFSGNTIYF. CDR3 DNA: TGTGCCAGCCTGGCAGTTTTCTTCTCTGGAAACACCATATATTTT.

This clone has only one observation. This rearrangement joins TRBV18 to TRBJ1-4; the match to TRBD1 covers 7 bases. Unmatched junction bases numbered 4, after V lost 3 bases and J lost 0 bases. CDR3 size: 16 residues. Germline V CDR1 and CDR2: KGHSH, LQKENI. As DNA, the CDR3 is TGTGCCAGCTCACCCTTTGACAGGGCAACTAATGAAAAACTGTTTTTT. Translation gives CASSPFDRATNEKLFF.

This clone was observed once. The J gene is TRBJ2-1, the V gene TRBV10-2; the D is unclear. The V end lost 10 bases, the J end lost 0 bases, and 10 bases lay between the germline ends. The CDR3 is 13 residues long. The V gene's germline CDR1 is WSHSY and CDR2 SAAADI. The CDR3 region has the DNA TGCGCCACCGCAACCAGCTCCTACAATGAGCAGTTCTTC. As protein: CATATSSYNEQFF.

This clone has just one count. The chain carries TRBV3-1 (or the pseudogene TRBV3-2) and TRBJ2-3; 7 bases agree with TRBD2. The CDR3 runs to 15 residues. Germline CDR1 is LGHDT and CDR2 is YNNKEL (reference sequence). With V trimmed by 2 bases and J by 2 bases, 4 bases remained unmatched. CDR3 amino acids: CASSQSSGYTDTQYF. Here the CDR3 DNA reads TGTGCCAGCAGCCAATCTAGCGGATACACAGATACGCAGTATTTT.

This clone appeared once. The rearrangement links TRBV7-9 to TRBJ1-1; D not certain. V lost 1 base and J 2 bases, leaving 8 bases between the germline ends. CDR3 size: 14 residues. Per the germline V gene, CDR1 is SEHNR and CDR2 is FQNEAQ (reference sequence). The CDR3 here is CASSLGGFNTEAFF. CDR3 coding DNA: TGTGCCAGCAGCTTAGGAGGATTTAACACTGAAGCTTTCTTT.

The rearrangement uses TRBV7-9 and TRBJ2-3; a possible D gene is TRBD1 (5 bases). There are 17 residues in the CDR3. Deletions cut 6 bases from V and 5 bases from J, with 24 bases between. Germline V CDR1 and CDR2: SEHNR, FQNEAQ (reference sequence). The CDR3 sequence is CASSITRTTLKKDTQYF. CDR3 nucleotides: TGTGCCAGCAGTATAACCCGGACAACCCTGAAAAAAGATACGCAGTATTTT.

The chain couples TRBV2 to TRBJ2-3, with TRBD2 matching 12 bases. CDR1 and CDR2 from the germline V gene are SNHLY and FYNNEI. Trimming took 1 base from V and 13 from J; bases not matched to a gene: 9. CDR3 length: 15 amino acids. CDR3 DNA: TGTGCCAGCAGTGAAGGGCTAGCGGGGGGGCGAGTGGAGTATTTT. Translated: CASSEGLAGGRVEYF. The full variable domain, rest sourced from reference TRBV2 and TRBJ2-3, is EPEVTQTPSHQVTQMGQEVILRCVPISNHLYFYWYRQILGQKVEFLVSFYNNEISEKSEIFDDQFSVERPDGSNFTLKIRSTKLEDSAMYFCASSEGLAGGRVEYFGPGTRLTVL.

The genes are TRBV11-3 and TRBJ2-7; the D is unclear. The CDR3 extends over 14 amino acids. The ends were cut back, 4 bases at V and 2 bases at J, with 12 bases in the middle. From germline, CDR1 is SGHNT and CDR2 YENEEA. CDR3 nucleotides: TGTGCCAGCAGCTCCAGTGGCGGAACCTACGAGCAGTACTTC. The encoded protein is CASSSSGGTYEQYF. Combining the CDR3 with reference TRBV11-3 and TRBJ2-7 gives the whole variable domain EAGVVQSPRYKIIEKKQPVAFWCNPISGHNTLYWYLQNLGQGPELLIRYENEEAVDDSQLPKDRFSAERLKGVDSTLKIQPAELGDSAVYLCASSSSGGTYEQYFGPGTRLTVT.

This clone was recorded once. The chain has TRBV12-5 and TRBJ2-1, with 7 bases lining up with TRBD2. With 6 bases clipped from V and 8 bases from J, the junction kept 4 bases outside the gene matches. The CDR3 covers 12 residues. CDR1 is LGHNT and CDR2 is FRNRAP in the germline V gene. Here the CDR3 DNA reads TGTGCTAGTGGGCGGGGGTACGATGAGCAGTTCTTC. Translating it yields CASGRGYDEQFF.

This clone appeared once. This chain links TRBV12-3 or TRBV12-4 with TRBJ1-2; 7 nucleotides match TRBD1. V was clipped by 5 bases and J by 8 bases; unmatched bases: 8. The CDR3 is 13 amino acids. CDR3 sequence (DNA): TGTGCCAGCAGTCAGACAGGGAACCGGGGCTACACCTTC. Encoded protein: CASSQTGNRGYTF.